This T cell receptor (beta chain) comes out of a study of immune cell composition in non-small cell lung cancer. Study results and limitations: Tumour-associated clones >0.5% occurred in around 35% of adenocarcinomas, about 80% of squamous.

Here immunoSEQ multiplex PCR was the method, and the copy in TCRdb shows in-frame clones only, minus some. This sample has 14,000 or so clones; 65% to 85% occur once, and the top ten carry around 10%. The CDR3 covers 15 residues. V lost 3 bases, J lost 0 bases, and 12 bases lay in between. Per the germline V gene, CDR1 is SGHAT and CDR2 is FQNNGV. A remark on this clone: The antigen is undetermined.

Sequenced: lung tumor tissue. The receptor's source is a human donor with non-small cell lung cancer. V and J are TRBV11-2 and TRBJ2-7; no firm D call. This chain's CDR3 is CASSFLGGSSYEQYF. The CDR3 bases are TGTGCCAGCAGCTTTTTGGGCGGTAGCTCCTACGAGCAGTACTTC.